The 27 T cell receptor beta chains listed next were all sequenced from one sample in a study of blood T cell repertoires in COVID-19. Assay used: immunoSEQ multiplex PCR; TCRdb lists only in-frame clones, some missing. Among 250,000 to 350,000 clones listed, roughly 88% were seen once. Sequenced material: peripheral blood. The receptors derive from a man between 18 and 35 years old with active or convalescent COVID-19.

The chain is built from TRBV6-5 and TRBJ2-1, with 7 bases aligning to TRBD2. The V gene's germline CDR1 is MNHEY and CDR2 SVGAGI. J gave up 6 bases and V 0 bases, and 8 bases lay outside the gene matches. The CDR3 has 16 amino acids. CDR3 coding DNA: TGTGCCAGCAGTTACTCGATCGGCAGGGAGGGCAATGAGCAGTTCTTC. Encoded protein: CASSYSIGREGNEQFF.

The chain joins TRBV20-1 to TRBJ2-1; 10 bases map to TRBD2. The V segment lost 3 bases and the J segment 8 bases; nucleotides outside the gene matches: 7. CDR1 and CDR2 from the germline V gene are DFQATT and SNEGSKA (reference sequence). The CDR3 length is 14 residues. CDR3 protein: CSASRTSGVHEQFF. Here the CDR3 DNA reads TGCAGTGCTAGTAGAACTAGCGGGGTACATGAGCAGTTCTTC.

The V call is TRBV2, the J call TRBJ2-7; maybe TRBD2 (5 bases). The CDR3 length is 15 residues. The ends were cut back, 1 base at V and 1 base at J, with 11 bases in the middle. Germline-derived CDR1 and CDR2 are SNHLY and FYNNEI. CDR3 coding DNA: TGTGCCAGCAGTGAAGGGAGGCATCCATCCTACGAGCAGTACTTC. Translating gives CASSEGRHPSYEQYF.

The CDR3 is CSHRGLYGYTF. CDR3 DNA: TGCAGCCACAGGGGGCTGTATGGCTACACCTTC. The chain has TRBV29-1 and TRBJ1-2; 9 bases are shared with TRBD1. With 8 bases clipped from V and 5 bases from J, the junction kept 3 bases outside the gene matches. In germline, CDR1 is SQVTM, CDR2 ANQGSEA. The CDR3 spans 11 residues. Full variable domain (outside the CDR3, taken from reference TRBV29-1 and TRBJ1-2): SAVISQKPSRDICQRGTSLTIQCQVDSQVTMMFWYRQQPGQSLTLIATANQGSEATYESGFVIDKFPISRPNLTFSTLTVSNMSPEDSSIYLCSHRGLYGYTFGSGTRLTVV.

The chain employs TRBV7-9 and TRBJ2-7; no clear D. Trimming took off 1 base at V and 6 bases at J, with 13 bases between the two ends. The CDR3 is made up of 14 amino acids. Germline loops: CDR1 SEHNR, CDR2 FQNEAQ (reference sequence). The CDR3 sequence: CASSLEARGSEQYF. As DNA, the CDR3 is TGTGCCAGCAGCTTAGAAGCCCGAGGTAGCGAGCAGTACTTC.

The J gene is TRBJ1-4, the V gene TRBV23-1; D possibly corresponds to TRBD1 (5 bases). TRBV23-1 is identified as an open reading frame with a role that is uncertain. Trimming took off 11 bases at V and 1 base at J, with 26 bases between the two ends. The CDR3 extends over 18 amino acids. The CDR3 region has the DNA TGCGCCCGTCGGGTCGCCTGGGGCATGGTTGGAACTAATGAAAAACTGTTTTTT. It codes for CARRVAWGMVGTNEKLFF.

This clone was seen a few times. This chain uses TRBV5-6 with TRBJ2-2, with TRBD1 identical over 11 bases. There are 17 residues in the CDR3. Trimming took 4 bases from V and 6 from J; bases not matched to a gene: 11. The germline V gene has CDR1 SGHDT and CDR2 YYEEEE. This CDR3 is CASSRTWTGGRSGELFF. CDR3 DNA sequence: TGTGCCAGCAGCCGCACCTGGACAGGGGGCAGGTCCGGGGAGCTGTTTTTT.

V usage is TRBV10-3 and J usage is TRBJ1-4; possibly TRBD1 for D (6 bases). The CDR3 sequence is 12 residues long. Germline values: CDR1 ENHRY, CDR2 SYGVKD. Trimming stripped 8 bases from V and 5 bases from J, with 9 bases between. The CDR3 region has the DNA TGTGCCATCGCAGGGGACAATGAAAAACTGTTTTTT. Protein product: CAIAGDNEKLFF.

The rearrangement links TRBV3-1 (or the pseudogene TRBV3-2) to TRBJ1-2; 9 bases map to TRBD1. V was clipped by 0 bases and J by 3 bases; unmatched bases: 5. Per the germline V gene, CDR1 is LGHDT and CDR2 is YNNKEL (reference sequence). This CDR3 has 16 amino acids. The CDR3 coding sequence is TGTGCCAGCAGCCAAGAGGGGACAGGGAGAGACTATGGCTACACCTTC. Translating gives CASSQEGTGRDYGYTF.

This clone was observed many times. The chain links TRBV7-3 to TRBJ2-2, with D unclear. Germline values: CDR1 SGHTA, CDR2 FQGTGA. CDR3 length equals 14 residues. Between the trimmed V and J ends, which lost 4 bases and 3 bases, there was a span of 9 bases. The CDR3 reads CASSSDTYTGELFF. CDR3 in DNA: TGTGCCAGCAGCTCCGACACGTACACCGGGGAGCTGTTTTTT.

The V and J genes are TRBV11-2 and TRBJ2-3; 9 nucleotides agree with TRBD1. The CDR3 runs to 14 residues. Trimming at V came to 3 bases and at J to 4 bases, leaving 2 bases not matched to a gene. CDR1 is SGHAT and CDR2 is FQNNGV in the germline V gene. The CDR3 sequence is CASSLGQGSDTQYF. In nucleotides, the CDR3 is TGTGCCAGCAGCTTGGGACAGGGCTCAGATACGCAGTATTTT.

The CDR3 DNA follows: TGTGCCAGCAGCCAAGACAGGGGAGAGCAGTTCTTC. Protein: CASSQDRGEQFF. The chain couples TRBV6-5 to TRBJ2-1; 8 bases match TRBD1. Trimming cost V 6 bases and J 10 bases; bases outside gene matches: 5. CDR3 length equals 12 residues. The V gene's germline CDR1 is MNHEY and CDR2 SVGAGI.

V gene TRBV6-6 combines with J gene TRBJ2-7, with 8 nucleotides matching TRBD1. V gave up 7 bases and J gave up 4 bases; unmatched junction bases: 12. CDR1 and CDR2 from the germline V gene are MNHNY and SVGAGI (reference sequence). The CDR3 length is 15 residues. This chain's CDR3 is CASTLSRTGTYEQYF. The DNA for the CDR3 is TGTGCCAGCACCCTATCCCGGACAGGGACTTACGAGCAGTACTTC.

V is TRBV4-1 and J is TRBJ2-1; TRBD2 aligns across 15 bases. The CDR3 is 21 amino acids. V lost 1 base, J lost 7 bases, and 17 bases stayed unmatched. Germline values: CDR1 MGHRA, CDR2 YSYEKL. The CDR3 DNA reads TGCGCCAGCAGCCAAGGAAGGAGTTCAGGACTAGCGGGGGGGCGTTGGAATGAGCAGTTCTTC. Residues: CASSQGRSSGLAGGRWNEQFF.

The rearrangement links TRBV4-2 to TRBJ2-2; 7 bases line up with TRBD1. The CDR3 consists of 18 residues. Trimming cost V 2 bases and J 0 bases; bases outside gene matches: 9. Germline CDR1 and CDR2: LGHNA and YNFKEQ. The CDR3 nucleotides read TGTGCCAGCAGCCAAAGGGTACCGGGACAGCCGAACACCGGGGAGCTGTTTTTT. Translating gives CASSQRVPGQPNTGELFF.

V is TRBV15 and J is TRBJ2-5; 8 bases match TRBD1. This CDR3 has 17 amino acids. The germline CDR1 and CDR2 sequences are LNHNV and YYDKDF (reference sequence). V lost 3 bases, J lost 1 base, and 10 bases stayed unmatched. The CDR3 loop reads CATSSPGQGKSQETQYF. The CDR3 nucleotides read TGTGCCACCAGCAGCCCTGGACAGGGCAAGAGCCAAGAGACCCAGTACTTC.

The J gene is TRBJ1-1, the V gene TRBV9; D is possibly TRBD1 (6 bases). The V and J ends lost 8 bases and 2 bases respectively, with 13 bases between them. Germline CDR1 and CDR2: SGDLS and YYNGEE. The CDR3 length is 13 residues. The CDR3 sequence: CASQAGANTEAFF. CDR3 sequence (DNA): TGTGCCAGTCAAGCGGGGGCAAACACTGAAGCTTTCTTT.

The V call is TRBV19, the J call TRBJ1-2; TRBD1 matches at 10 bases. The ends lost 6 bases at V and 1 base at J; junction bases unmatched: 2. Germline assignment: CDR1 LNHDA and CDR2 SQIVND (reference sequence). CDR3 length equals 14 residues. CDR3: CASRDRGINYGYTF. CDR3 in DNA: TGTGCCAGTAGGGACAGGGGGATTAACTATGGCTACACCTTC.

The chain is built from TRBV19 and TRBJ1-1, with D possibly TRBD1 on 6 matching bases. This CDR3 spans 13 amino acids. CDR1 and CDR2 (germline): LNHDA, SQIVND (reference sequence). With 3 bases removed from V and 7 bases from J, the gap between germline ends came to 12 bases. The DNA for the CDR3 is TGTGCCAGTAGTATGACAGGAAACCGTGAAGCTTTCTTT. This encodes CASSMTGNREAFF.

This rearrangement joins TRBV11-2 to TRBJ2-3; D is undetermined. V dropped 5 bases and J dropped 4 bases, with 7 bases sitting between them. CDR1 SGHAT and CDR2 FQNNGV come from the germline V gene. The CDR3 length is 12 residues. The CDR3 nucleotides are TGTGCCAGCAGCGCCGTAGCAGATACGCAGTATTTT. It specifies CASSAVADTQYF.

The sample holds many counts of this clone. The CDR3 coding sequence is TGTGCCAGCAGTTATTTGTCGACAGCTGGCTACACCTTC. Amino acids: CASSYLSTAGYTF. The chain links TRBV6-5 to TRBJ1-2, with D possibly TRBD1 on 5 matching bases. Per germline, CDR1 MNHEY and CDR2 SVGAGI. V was shortened by 3 bases and J by 7 bases, with 12 bases between the two germline ends. There are 13 residues in the CDR3.

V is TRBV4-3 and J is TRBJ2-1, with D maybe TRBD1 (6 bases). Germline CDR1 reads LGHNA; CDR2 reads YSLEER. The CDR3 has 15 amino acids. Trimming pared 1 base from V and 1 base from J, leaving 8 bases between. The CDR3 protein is CASSQGQESYNEQFF. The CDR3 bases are TGCGCCAGCAGCCAAGGACAGGAATCCTACAATGAGCAGTTCTTC.

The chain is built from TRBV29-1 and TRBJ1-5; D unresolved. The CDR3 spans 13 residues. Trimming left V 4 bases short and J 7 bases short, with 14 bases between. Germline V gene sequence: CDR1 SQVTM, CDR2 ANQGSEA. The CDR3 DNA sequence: TGCAGCGTTGCTACAGTTCCCGACCAGCCCCAGCATTTT. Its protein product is CSVATVPDQPQHF.

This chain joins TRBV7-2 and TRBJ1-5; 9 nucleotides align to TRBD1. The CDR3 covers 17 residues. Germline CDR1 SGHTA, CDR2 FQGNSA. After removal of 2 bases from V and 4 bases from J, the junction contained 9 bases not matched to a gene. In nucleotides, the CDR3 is TGTGCCAGCAGCTTATACAAGCCCGGGACAGGGAATCAGCCCCAGCATTTT. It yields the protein CASSLYKPGTGNQPQHF.

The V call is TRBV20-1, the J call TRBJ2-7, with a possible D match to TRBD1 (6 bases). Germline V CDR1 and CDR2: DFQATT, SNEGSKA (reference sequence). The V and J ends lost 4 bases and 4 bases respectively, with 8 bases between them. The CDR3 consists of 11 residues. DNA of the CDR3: TGCAGTGCTACAGGGGAGTACGAGCAGTACTTC. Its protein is CSATGEYEQYF.

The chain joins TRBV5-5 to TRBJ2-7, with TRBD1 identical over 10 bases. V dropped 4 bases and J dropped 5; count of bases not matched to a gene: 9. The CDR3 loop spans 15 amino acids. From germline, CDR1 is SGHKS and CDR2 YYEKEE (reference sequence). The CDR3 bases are TGTGCCAGCAGCCCCTCCGAGACAGGGGGCCACGAGCAGTACTTC. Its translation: CASSPSETGGHEQYF.

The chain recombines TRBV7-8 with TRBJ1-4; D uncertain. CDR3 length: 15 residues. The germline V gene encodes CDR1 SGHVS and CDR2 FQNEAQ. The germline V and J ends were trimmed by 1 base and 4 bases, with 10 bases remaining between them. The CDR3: CASSLGGGFNEKLFF. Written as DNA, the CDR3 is TGTGCCAGCAGCTTAGGTGGAGGGTTTAATGAAAAACTGTTTTTT. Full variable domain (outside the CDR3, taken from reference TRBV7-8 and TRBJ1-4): GAGVSQSPRYKVAKRGQDVALRCDPISGHVSLFWYQQALGQGPEFLTYFQNEAQLDKSGLPSDRFFAERPEGSVSTLKIQRTQQEDSAVYLCASSLGGGFNEKLFFGSGTQLSVL.